These 30 T cell receptor beta chains were sequenced from one sample in a study of shared clonotypes between healthy human individuals. The protocol was immunoSEQ multiplex PCR, while the TCRdb copy is restricted to in-frame clones and leaves out a portion. The data hold about 2.3 million clones, with more than 80% observed a single time. The sequencing sample was made of naive CD4+ T cells from PBMCs. Specified subset: CD45RA+ positively selected. These receptors all stem from a man aged 18 to 30 in good health. Some clones in this sample may be carry-over from other donors' samples.

The gene calls are TRBV10-3 and TRBJ2-7; 8 bases agree with TRBD1. Germline V gene sequence: CDR1 ENHRY, CDR2 SYGVKD. V trimming: 6 bases; J trimming: 4 bases; junction bases outside the gene matches: 5. The CDR3 is 13 amino acids. CDR3 amino acids: CAISGQGMYEQYF. The CDR3 DNA is TGTGCCATCAGCGGACAGGGCATGTACGAGCAGTACTTC.

The CDR3 is CASSWDSEKLFF. The CDR3, as DNA: TGCGCCAGCAGCTGGGACTCTGAAAAACTGTTTTTT. The chain combines TRBV5-1 with TRBJ1-4, with D possibly matching TRBD1 (5 bases). Per germline, CDR1 SGHRS and CDR2 YFSETQ. V was pared by 3 bases and J by 7 bases, with 7 bases between. CDR3 length: 12 amino acids.

The genes are TRBV10-3 and TRBJ1-3; 7 nucleotides agree with TRBD1. V was clipped by 4 bases and J by 3 bases; unmatched bases: 21. This CDR3 contains 20 residues. Germline values: CDR1 ENHRY, CDR2 SYGVKD. CDR3 amino acids: CAISAGGGQQTEKFGNTIYF. The CDR3 DNA is TGTGCCATCAGTGCTGGGGGGGGACAGCAGACCGAGAAATTTGGAAACACCATATATTTT.

This clone was observed once. The rearrangement links TRBV14 to TRBJ2-2; TRBD2 might be the D (6 bases). The CDR3 has 16 amino acids. Between the trimmed V and J ends, which lost 4 bases and 6 bases, there was a span of 18 bases. Germline V gives CDR1 SGHDN, CDR2 FVKESK. The CDR3 DNA is TGTGCCAGCAGCCTTTTCCGGGACTCTTCTCCCGGGGAGCTGTTTTTT. This encodes CASSLFRDSSPGELFF.

The chain employs TRBV7-2 and TRBJ2-2, with D tentatively TRBD1 or TRBD2 (5 bases each). The CDR3 loop spans 15 amino acids. Germline CDR1 reads SGHTA; CDR2 reads FQGNSA. The ends were cut back, 4 bases at V and 5 bases at J, with 14 bases in the middle. The CDR3 nucleotides read TGTGCCAGCAGCTCCGTCGGGGCTAGGACCGGGGAGCTGTTTTTT. It translates to CASSSVGARTGELFF.

The J gene is TRBJ1-1, the V gene TRBV6-5; no reliable D call. V was clipped by 6 bases and J by 5 bases, with 13 bases between them. Germline V gives CDR1 MNHEY, CDR2 SVGAGI. The CDR3 runs to 13 residues. This chain's CDR3 is CASSMTPWTEAFF. CDR3 bases: TGTGCCAGCAGCATGACACCGTGGACTGAAGCTTTCTTT.

The chain is built from TRBV6-6 and TRBJ2-4, with D possibly being TRBD1 (6 bases). This CDR3 comprises 13 residues. Germline values: CDR1 MNHNY, CDR2 SVGAGI (reference sequence). The ends were cut back, 5 bases at V and 12 bases at J, with 17 bases in the middle. The CDR3 spells CASSGATGQSQYF. The CDR3 nucleotides read TGTGCCAGCAGTGGAGCCACGGGACAAAGTCAGTACTTC.

This rearrangement joins TRBV28 to TRBJ1-5, with 9 bases aligning to TRBD1. The V gene end was trimmed by 3 bases and the J gene end by 5 bases; junction bases not matched to a gene: 8. In germline, CDR1 is MDHEN, CDR2 SYDVKM. There are 16 residues in the CDR3. The DNA of the CDR3 is TGTGCCAGCAGTTTCCTACCCGGACAGGGGTATCAGCCCCAGCATTTT. Protein sequence: CASSFLPGQGYQPQHF.

This clone appeared a single time. The V gene is TRBV18, the J gene TRBJ2-1; D assignment may be TRBD1 or TRBD2 (5 bases each). CDR3 length: 15 amino acids. Looked up from germline, CDR1 is KGHSH and CDR2 is LQKENI. Trimming left V 4 bases short and J 6 bases short, with 16 bases between. The CDR3 reads CASSLYRDGFNEQFF. CDR3 sequence (DNA): TGTGCCAGCTCACTTTACCGGGACGGTTTCAATGAGCAGTTCTTC.

The chain has TRBV18 and TRBJ1-1; 7 nucleotides agree with TRBD1. This CDR3 is 11 amino acids long. CDR1 is KGHSH, CDR2 LQKENI, per germline. Germline trimming cut 8 bases from V and 12 bases from J; bases unmatched to any gene: 9. CDR3 sequence (DNA): TGTGCCAGCCAGAGGACAGGAGAAACTTTCTTT. Residues: CASQRTGETFF. The variable domain in full, completed from reference TRBV18 and TRBJ1-1, reads NAGVMQNPRHLVRRRGQEARLRCSPMKGHSHVYWYRQLPEEGLKFMVYLQKENIIDESGMPKERFSAEFPKEGPSILRIQQVVRGDSAAYFCASQRTGETFFGQGTRLTVV.

This clone was recorded only once. The chain has TRBV6-1 and TRBJ1-5; unclear D gene. Germline V gene lookup returns CDR1 MNHNS and CDR2 SASEGT. The CDR3 is 12 residues long. V gave up 10 bases and J gave up 7 bases, with 14 bases separating them. The CDR3 DNA is TGTGCCACCAACTTAGCACGGCAGCCCCAGCATTTT. It yields the protein CATNLARQPQHF.

The chain is built from TRBV7-9 and TRBJ1-2, with 9 bases lining up with TRBD1. CDR1 and CDR2 (germline): SEHNR, FQNEAQ (reference sequence). The CDR3 is made up of 17 amino acids. Trimming took 1 base from V and 4 from J; bases not matched to a gene: 10. This CDR3 is CASSLGMGQGRFYGYTF. In DNA form, the CDR3 reads TGTGCCAGCAGCTTAGGAATGGGACAGGGCCGATTCTATGGCTACACCTTC.

This sequence joins TRBV28 and TRBJ2-7; D could derive from TRBD1 or TRBD2 (5 bases each). CDR1 and CDR2 from the germline V gene are MDHEN and SYDVKM. The CDR3 runs to 17 residues. V was trimmed by 2 bases and J by 0 bases, leaving 17 bases between them. DNA for the CDR3: TGTGCCAGCAGTTTAACTTTAGGGAGACAGAGCTCCTACGAGCAGTACTTC. Its protein is CASSLTLGRQSSYEQYF. The complete variable domain, with remaining parts taken from reference TRBV28 and TRBJ2-7, reads DVKVTQSSRYLVKRTGEKVFLECVQDMDHENMFWYRQDPGLGLRLIYFSYDVKMKEKGDIPEGYSVSREKKERFSLILESASTNQTSMYLCASSLTLGRQSSYEQYFGPGTRLTVT.

The V and J genes are TRBV6-1 and TRBJ1-2, with D possibly being TRBD1 (5 bases). Trimming took off 2 bases at V and 0 bases at J, with 13 bases between the two ends. There are 16 residues in the CDR3. Looked up from germline, CDR1 is MNHNS and CDR2 is SASEGT. CDR3 region: CASSESGTAANYGYTF. The CDR3 DNA reads TGTGCCAGCAGTGAATCTGGGACGGCCGCTAACTATGGCTACACCTTC.

The V call is TRBV5-1, the J call TRBJ1-2; 11 bases align to TRBD1. Germline V gene data show CDR1 as SGHRS and CDR2 as YFSETQ. This CDR3 is built from 17 residues. The J segment lost 3 bases and the V segment lost 0 bases, leaving 7 bases of the junction unmatched. CDR3 sequence: CASSLVFLGQGDYGYTF. Here the CDR3 DNA reads TGCGCCAGCAGCTTGGTGTTCTTGGGACAGGGGGACTATGGCTACACCTTC. Full variable domain (rest looked up from reference TRBV5-1 and TRBJ1-2): KAGVTQTPRYLIKTRGQQVTLSCSPISGHRSVSWYQQTPGQGLQFLFEYFSETQRNKGNFPGRFSGRQFSNSRSEMNVSTLELGDSALYLCASSLVFLGQGDYGYTFGSGTRLTVV.

Comments on this clone: The same CDR3 is also encoded by other DNA sequences in this sample. The V gene is TRBV7-7, the J gene TRBJ2-3, with D possibly TRBD1 on 6 matching bases. Germline assignment: CDR1 SSHAT and CDR2 FNYEAQ (reference sequence). The CDR3 has 14 residues. V was cut by 4 bases and J by 2 bases, with 10 bases left in between. The CDR3 reads CASSSDRNTDTQYF. The CDR3, as DNA: TGTGCCAGCAGCTCGGACAGAAACACAGATACGCAGTATTTT.

The gene calls are TRBV4-1 and TRBJ2-7; no clear D gene. From germline, CDR1 is MGHRA and CDR2 YSYEKL. The V end was cut by 1 base, the J end by 3 bases, with 13 bases between. The CDR3 loop spans 15 amino acids. The CDR3 is CASSQAPGSVYEQYF. The DNA of the CDR3 is TGCGCCAGCAGCCAAGCCCCCGGTTCCGTCTACGAGCAGTACTTC.

V and J are TRBV7-2 and TRBJ1-5; 7 bases map to TRBD1. After removal of 1 base from V and 6 bases from J, the junction contained 6 bases not matched to a gene. Looked up from germline, CDR1 is SGHTA and CDR2 is FQGNSA. This CDR3 has 15 amino acids. The DNA for the CDR3 is TGTGCCAGCAGCTTAGACGGGACAGTTAGTCAGCCCCAGCATTTT. Translating gives CASSLDGTVSQPQHF.

The chain carries TRBV10-3 and TRBJ1-1, with a weak D call TRBD1 (6 bases). CDR3 length equals 13 residues. V was clipped by 11 bases and J by 5 bases, with 18 bases between them. In germline, CDR1 is ENHRY, CDR2 SYGVKD. CDR3 DNA sequence: TGTGCCGTTTCTAGGGGGGGTGGGACTGAAGCTTTCTTT. Translating gives CAVSRGGGTEAFF.

The chain has TRBV5-1 and TRBJ2-5; D may be TRBD1 (6 bases). Per germline, CDR1 SGHRS and CDR2 YFSETQ. Deletions cut 4 bases from V and 1 base from J, with 17 bases between. The CDR3 consists of 16 residues. The DNA of the CDR3 is TGCGCCAGCAGCCGTTCCCCCCAACAGGGCCAAGAGACCCAGTACTTC. It yields the protein CASSRSPQQGQETQYF.

This chain uses TRBV4-3 with TRBJ1-2; D remains unclear. CDR1 LGHNA and CDR2 YSLEER come from the germline V gene. This CDR3 is 16 amino acids long. Trimming pared 0 bases from V and 1 base from J, leaving 12 bases between. CDR3: CASSQDYVNSNYGYTF. The DNA for the CDR3 is TGCGCCAGCAGCCAAGATTACGTGAACAGTAACTATGGCTACACCTTC.

Note on this clone: This sample also contains other DNA sequences that code for the same CDR3. The rearrangement joins TRBV27 to TRBJ1-5; D possibly corresponds to TRBD1 (5 bases). Germline CDR1 MNHEY, CDR2 SMNVEV (reference sequence). The CDR3 is 13 residues long. The V and J ends lost 6 bases and 6 bases respectively, with 12 bases between them. The DNA of the CDR3 is TGTGCCAGCAGACCCCGAGGGACTCAGCCCCAGCATTTT. Translation: CASRPRGTQPQHF.

The chain joins TRBV4-2 to TRBJ2-1; D is undetermined. The V end lost 2 bases, the J end lost 5 bases, and 19 bases lay between the germline ends. There are 17 residues in the CDR3. Germline lookup yields CDR1 LGHNA and CDR2 YNFKEQ. CDR3 region: CASSQSPQILPHNEQFF. In nucleotides, the CDR3 is TGTGCCAGCAGCCAATCCCCTCAGATACTCCCCCACAATGAGCAGTTCTTC.

This clone has more than one count but fewer than ten. The chain uses TRBV18 and TRBJ1-3; 10 nucleotides line up with TRBD1. The V gene end was trimmed by 5 bases and the J gene end by 2 bases; junction bases not matched to a gene: 3. This CDR3 region has 15 residues. Germline V CDR1 and CDR2: KGHSH, LQKENI. CDR3 amino acids: CASSSTGGTGNTIYF. CDR3 in DNA: TGTGCCAGCTCATCGACAGGGGGCACTGGAAACACCATATATTTT.

In DNA, the CDR3 is TGTGCCACCCGTCCGGGGGGCATCTACGAGCAGTACTTC. Protein product: CATRPGGIYEQYF. The chain recombines TRBV2 with TRBJ2-7, with D perhaps matching TRBD2 (7 bases). The length of the CDR3 is 13 residues. CDR1 is SNHLY and CDR2 is FYNNEI in the germline V gene. The germline V and J ends were trimmed by 10 bases and 3 bases, with 16 bases remaining between them.

The chain is built from TRBV5-4 and TRBJ2-7; 8 positions agree with TRBD1. With 4 bases clipped from V and 3 bases from J, the junction kept 9 bases outside the gene matches. The germline gives CDR1 SGHNT, CDR2 YYREEE (reference sequence). The CDR3 runs 15 residues. The CDR3 DNA reads TGTGCCAGCAGCCCCAGGGGACAGGCCGTCTACGAGCAGTACTTC. The encoded protein is CASSPRGQAVYEQYF.

The chain uses TRBV30 and TRBJ2-5; D possibly corresponds to TRBD2 (6 bases). The CDR3 sequence is 14 residues long. Trimming cost V 0 bases and J 7 bases, with 15 bases left between them. Germline values: CDR1 GTSNPN, CDR2 SVGIG (reference sequence). CDR3 bases: TGTGCCTGGAGTGTAGACGGGCGGGGAGCGACCCAGTACTTC. This sequence encodes CAWSVDGRGATQYF.

The genes are TRBV19 and TRBJ1-5, with TRBD1 identical over 8 bases. The CDR3 is 17 amino acids. The V and J ends lost 5 bases and 0 bases, in that order; junction bases with no gene match: 9. Germline CDR1 LNHDA, CDR2 SQIVND (reference sequence). The chain's CDR3 is CASSPLDRVYSNQPQHF. In nucleotides, the CDR3 is TGTGCCAGTAGTCCATTGGACAGGGTCTATAGCAATCAGCCCCAGCATTTT.

This chain uses TRBV5-1 with TRBJ2-7, with TRBD1 matching over 10 bases. The V and J ends lost 0 bases and 3 bases, in that order; junction bases with no gene match: 3. In germline, CDR1 is SGHRS, CDR2 YFSETQ. The CDR3 contains 15 residues. CDR3 in DNA: TGCGCCAGCAGCTTGGACGGACAGGGGGACTACGAGCAGTACTTC. Its translation is CASSLDGQGDYEQYF.

The gene calls are TRBV27 and TRBJ1-4; 7 bases are a match to TRBD1. J was trimmed by 10 bases and V by 3 bases; bases with no gene match: 11. The CDR3 covers 15 residues. Germline CDR1 reads MNHEY; CDR2 reads SMNVEV (reference sequence). DNA for the CDR3: TGTGCCAGCAGTTTTTTCTCCAGGGGGGATGGAAAACTGTTTTTT. Its translation is CASSFFSRGDGKLFF.